This TCR beta chain was captured in a study of control samples from healthy donors and cancer patients. The V gene lost 4 bases and the J gene lost 0 bases, with 12 bases spanning the gap. Germline CDR1 and CDR2: LGHDT and YNNKEL (reference sequence). The CDR3 is 15 amino acids. The table came from immunoSEQ multiplex PCR; TCRdb's copy has only in-frame clones and leaves some out. The table shows about 170,000 clones, with around 90% occurring only once. Material: blood. The TCR was taken from a man between 25 and 39 years old in good health. This sequence joins TRBV3-1 (or the pseudogene TRBV3-2) and TRBJ1-2, with a weak D call TRBD1 (5 bases). The CDR3 sequence is CASSRFREANYGYTF. The CDR3 DNA follows: TGTGCCAGCAGCCGTTTCAGGGAAGCTAACTATGGCTACACCTTC.